The text below deals with one T cell receptor (beta chain). Its antigen remains undetermined. Base qualities are not recorded, but no much larger clone differs from it by a single base. CDR1 and CDR2, per the germline V gene, are MNHEY and SVGAGI. From cysteine to phenylalanine, the CDR3 is 13 amino acids long. Just CDR3 DNA is preserved here, 39 bases in frame from base 1. Cut back by 6 bases and 0 bases, the V and J ends lie 8 bases apart. RNA was extracted using the RNeasy kit, and about 0.45 to 1 ug of the RNA was reverse transcribed with random hexamers. TCR beta CDR3 regions were amplified with the immunoSEQ multiplex PCR assay covering 54 Vbeta and 13 Jbeta segments. Bias from PCR amplification was corrected by using a synthetic template baseline for primer optimization and for computational correction. The authors processed their data as follows. Reads were annotated to V, D and J genes according to IMGT and were analyzed with immunoSEQ Analyzer, with only productive sequences retained. Clonality was computed as one minus Shannon entropy normalized by log2 of the number of productive unique sequences. For each patient and control, public and private clones were evaluated among the 100 most prevalent clones. Clones were defined as Susac-specific when absent from the healthy and MS cohorts, from about 970 published viral clones and from other ImmuneACCESS disease sequences. The public reads were run again by TCRdb, first through fastp at Q25 and then through MiXCR, and only productive beta chains were kept. Every entry covers one CDR3 protein and lists the most common genes and DNA from its rows. The V and J calls follow TCRdb's processing rather than the paper's. This sample gives about 190,000 distinct CDR3 sequences in total; around 95% of them show up just once. The ten most abundant clones make up approximately 0.089% of the sample.

The data derive from a study of CD8 T cells in Susac syndrome (dated by TCRdb to the late 2010s). Turning to the overall study: Of the Susac syndrome patients who were sequenced, about six had clinically active disease and about eight were in clinical remission. At the time of blood withdrawal, Susac syndrome patients were either therapy-naive, taking corticosteroids (with some also receiving IVIg), or on IVIg alone. Repertoire sequencing was used to test whether CD8+ T cell activation and differentiation in Susac syndrome was antigen driven.

Peripheral blood CD8+ and CD4+ T cells from healthy donors, Susac syndrome patients and multiple sclerosis patients were profiled using high-throughput TCR beta sequencing. Susac syndrome patients met recently defined diagnostic criteria for definite or probable disease. Bulk CD8+ and CD4+ T cells were purified by magnetic negative isolation, whereas CD8+ TEMRA cells were enriched by FACS. Blood was collected in EDTA tubes and processed within 24 hours, with PBMCs isolated through density gradient centrifugation. PBMCs destined for TCR sequencing were cryopreserved in liquid nitrogen and later thawed in a 37 °C water bath. The sorted or isolated CD4+, CD8+ and CD8+ TEMRA cells reached a purity of at least 90%. Results the study describes overall, beyond this receptor: In patients with Susac syndrome, the CD4+ T cell repertoire showed no detectable clonal expansion. The study acknowledged that relatively few individuals were included in the TCR sequencing and HLA analysis.

What was sequenced was CD4+ T cells from PBMCs. The chain was built from TRBV6-5 and TRBJ1-1, and the D gene may be TRBD1, 6 bases matching. The clonotype comes from a human donor with Susac syndrome. The CDR3 corresponds to CASRRTVNTEAFF. The DNA reads as follows: TGTGCCAGCAGGAGGACAGTGAACACTGAAGCTTTCTTT.